This T cell receptor (beta chain) derives from a study of blood T cell repertoires in COVID-19. Study-level information: Both acute and convalescent COVID-19 samples were obtained from the United States, Italy and Spain. Nucleic acid was either cDNA or gDNA, and it came from T cells, B-cell-depleted T cells, or PBMCs.

This clone was recorded once. Clinical histories supplied by participants themselves formed the basis of cohort assignment. Original data processing: Nucleated cell number was recorded as an estimate derived from reference gene primer amplification. Profiling relied on immunoSEQ multiplex PCR, and the TCRdb table lists in-frame clones only, not all of them. D and trimming were read from the DNA, whereas the V and J calls and clone size are those reported in that table. The profile shows a few hundred thousand clones, over 75% of them singletons. This CDR3 comprises 13 residues. Germline V gene data show CDR1 as MNHEY and CDR2 as SMNVEV (reference sequence). V lost 6 bases and J lost 3; bases outside the gene matches: 4.

The sequenced sample was PBMCs or T cells enriched from blood (not recorded which). The gene calls are TRBV27 and TRBJ2-7, with 8 bases lining up with TRBD2. The receptor's source is a woman aged 40 to 50 with acute COVID-19. The CDR3, as DNA: TGTGCCAGCAGCTTGACTAGCGTCTACGAGCAGTACTTC. It codes for CASSLTSVYEQYF.